The T cell receptor (beta chain) under discussion was sequenced for a study of untreated major depressive disorder. Whole-study results and caveats: Generalizability is limited by the comparatively small study sample. Depressed patients' CD4+ T cells carried increased TRBV05-01 (Vbeta 5.1) usage versus control CD4+ T cells.

Participants were all of European descent. Generated by immunoSEQ multiplex PCR, the TCRdb table keeps only in-frame clones and is missing some. The table has around 20,000 clones, roughly 89% seen once. Germline assignment: CDR1 SGHRS and CDR2 YFSETQ. The CDR3 consists of 14 residues. V gave up 4 bases and J gave up 5 bases; unmatched junction bases: 4. This clone showed up just once. The antigen is undetermined. This sequence originates from a woman aged 40 to 50 in good health. The sample comprised CD4+ T cells from PBMCs. The rearrangement links TRBV5-1 to TRBJ1-2; 11 nucleotides line up with TRBD1. CDR3 amino acids: CASSGTGGEYGYTF. The CDR3 DNA reads as TGCGCCAGCAGCGGGACAGGGGGAGAGTATGGCTACACCTTC.